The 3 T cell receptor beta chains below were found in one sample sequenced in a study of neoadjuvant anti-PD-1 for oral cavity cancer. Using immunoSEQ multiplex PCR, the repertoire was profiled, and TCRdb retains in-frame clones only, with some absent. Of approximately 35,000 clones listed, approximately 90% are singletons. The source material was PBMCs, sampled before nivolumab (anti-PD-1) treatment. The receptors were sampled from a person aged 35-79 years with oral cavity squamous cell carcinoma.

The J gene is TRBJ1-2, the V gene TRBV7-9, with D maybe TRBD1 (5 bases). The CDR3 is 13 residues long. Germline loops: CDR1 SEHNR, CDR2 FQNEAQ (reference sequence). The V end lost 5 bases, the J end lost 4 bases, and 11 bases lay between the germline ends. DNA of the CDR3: TGTGCCAGCAGCCGAGACAGCACCTATGGCTACACCTTC. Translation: CASSRDSTYGYTF.

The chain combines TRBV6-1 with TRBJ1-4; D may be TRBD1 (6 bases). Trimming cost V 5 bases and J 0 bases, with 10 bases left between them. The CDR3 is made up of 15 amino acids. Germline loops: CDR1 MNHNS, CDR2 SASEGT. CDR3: CASSRRQATNEKLFF. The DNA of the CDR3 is TGTGCCAGCAGTCGAAGACAGGCAACTAATGAAAAACTGTTTTTT.

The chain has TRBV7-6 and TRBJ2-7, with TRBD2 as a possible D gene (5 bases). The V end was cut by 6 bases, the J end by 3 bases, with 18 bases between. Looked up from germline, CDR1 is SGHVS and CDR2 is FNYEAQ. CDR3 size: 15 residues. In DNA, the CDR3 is TGTGCCAGCAGTTCACTCGGGGTAGGGATCTACGAGCAGTACTTC. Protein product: CASSSLGVGIYEQYF.